This TCR beta chain was documented in a study of graft-versus-host responses after intestinal transplantation. Study-wide context: Transplant types were multivisceral, liver-intestinal, or isolated intestinal.

Comments on this clone: Its antigen is undetermined.

Findings and caveats of the study: GvH clonotypes were identified within recipient marrow, with a subset emerging first in ileum or blood.

Sequencing used immunoSEQ multiplex PCR; TCRdb keeps in-frame clones, though not all of them. Of some 110,000 clones in the sample, around 94% were seen once. Germline CDR1 and CDR2: LGHNA and YNFKEQ. The CDR3 spans 16 residues. V lost 0 bases and J lost 5, with 16 bases in between. This chain joins TRBV4-2 and TRBJ1-2; D gene uncertain. This receptor was taken from a human donor who was the organ donor for an intestinal transplant. The sequencing here drew on unstimulated CD4+ T cells sorted from spleen or lymph node cells, taken before transplant. DNA of the CDR3: TGTGCCAGCAGCCAAGAGGGCGGGCCCGGGAAATATGGCTACACCTTC. It translates to CASSQEGGPGKYGYTF.